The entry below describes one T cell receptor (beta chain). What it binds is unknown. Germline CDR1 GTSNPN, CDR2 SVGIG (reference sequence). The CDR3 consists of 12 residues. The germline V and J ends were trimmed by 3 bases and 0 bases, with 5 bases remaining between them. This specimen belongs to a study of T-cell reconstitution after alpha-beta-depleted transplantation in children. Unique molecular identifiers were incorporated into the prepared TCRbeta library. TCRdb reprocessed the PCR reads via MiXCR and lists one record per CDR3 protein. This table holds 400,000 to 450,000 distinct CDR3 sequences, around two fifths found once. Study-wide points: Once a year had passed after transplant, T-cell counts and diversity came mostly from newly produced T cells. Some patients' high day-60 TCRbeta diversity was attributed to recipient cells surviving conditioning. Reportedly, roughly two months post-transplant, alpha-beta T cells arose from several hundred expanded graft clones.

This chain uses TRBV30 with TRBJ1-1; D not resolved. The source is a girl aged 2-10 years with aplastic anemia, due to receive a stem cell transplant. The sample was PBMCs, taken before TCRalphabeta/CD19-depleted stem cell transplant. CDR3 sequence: CAWSLLNTEAFF. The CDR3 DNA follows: TGTGCCTGGAGCCTCTTGAACACTGAAGCTTTCTTT.